The rows below give T cell receptor beta chains drawn from one sample of a study of shared clonotypes between healthy human individuals. This table comes from immunoSEQ multiplex PCR, and its TCRdb copy is limited to in-frame clones, with some not included. The data contain 850,000 to 1,200,000 clones, about 77% of them singletons. Sequencing was carried out using memory CD4+ T cells sorted from blood. These receptors were collected from a young man in good health. The CDR3 runs from the conserved cysteine through the conserved F or W. The D gene is left open where the match is weak. Size tells how often a clone was seen (once, few, many) or the class of an expanded clone, and some rows leave it out.

v_call	d_call	clone_size	j_call	cdr3_aa	cdr3_nt
TRBV7-2	NA	NA	TRBJ2-1	CASSLARGSSYNEQFF	TGTGCCAGCAGCTTAGCGAGGGGGAGCTCCTACAATGAGCAGTTCTTC
TRBV11-3	TRBD2	few	TRBJ2-1	CASSSGLAGGKSEQFF	TGTGCCAGCAGCTCGGGACTAGCGGGGGGTAAAAGTGAGCAGTTCTTC
TRBV2	TRBD1	NA	TRBJ1-1	CASSLDRDTEAFF	TGTGCCAGCAGTTTGGACAGGGACACTGAAGCTTTCTTT
TRBV4-1	NA	NA	TRBJ2-2	CASSATVDRNTGELFF	TGCGCCAGCAGCGCGACGGTGGATAGGAACACCGGGGAGCTGTTTTTT
TRBV30	NA	NA	TRBJ2-5	CAWNKPGLQETQYF	TGTGCCTGGAACAAACCGGGACTTCAAGAGACCCAGTACTTC
TRBV4-2	TRBD2	NA	TRBJ2-5	CASSQRGTSGGAGGETQYF	TGTGCCAGCAGCCAACGCGGGACTAGCGGGGGGGCCGGCGGAGAGACCCAGTACTTC
TRBV18	TRBD2	NA	TRBJ2-7	CASSPPGAGAYEQYF	TGTGCCAGCTCACCACCAGGCGCGGGGGCCTACGAGCAGTACTTC
TRBV5-1	TRBD2	NA	TRBJ2-7	CASSLRTSGGSYEQYF	TGCGCCAGCAGCTTGCGGACTAGCGGGGGTTCCTACGAGCAGTACTTC
TRBV7-2	TRBD1	NA	TRBJ1-3	CASSSMTGSSGNTIYF	TGTGCCAGCAGCTCGATGACAGGGAGCTCTGGAAACACCATATATTTT
TRBV7-8	NA	NA	TRBJ1-2	CASSLGGDYGYTF	TGTGCCAGCAGCTTAGGGGGTGATTATGGCTACACCTTC
TRBV7-2	TRBD1	NA	TRBJ1-2	CASSFDPTGQGIYGYTF	TGTGCCAGCAGCTTTGACCCAACGGGACAGGGGATTTATGGCTACACCTTC
TRBV20-1	NA	NA	TRBJ1-2	CRAGWGYGYTF	TGCAGGGCAGGGTGGGGGTATGGCTACACCTTC
TRBV6-5	TRBD1	NA	TRBJ2-3	CASRDRGRDTQYF	TGTGCCAGCAGGGACAGGGGGCGAGATACGCAGTATTTT
TRBV5-4	TRBD1	NA	TRBJ1-2	CASSGPTGGKDGYTF	TGTGCCAGCAGCGGCCCGACAGGGGGCAAGGATGGCTACACCTTC
TRBV19	NA	many	TRBJ1-6	CASSSYNSPLHF	TGTGCCAGTAGTTCCTATAATTCACCCCTCCACTTT
TRBV6-6	NA	NA	TRBJ2-7	CASSYSEAYEQYF	TGTGCCAGCAGTTACTCGGAGGCCTACGAGCAGTACTTC
TRBV7-2	NA	NA	TRBJ1-5	CASSLGQALGPQHF	TGTGCCAGCAGCTTAGGACAGGCCCTAGGGCCCCAGCATTTT
TRBV30	NA	NA	TRBJ2-5	CAWRQILQETQYF	TGTGCCTGGAGACAGATCCTCCAAGAGACCCAGTACTTC
TRBV6-9	NA	NA	TRBJ1-1	CASSYFENTEAFF	TGTGCCAGCAGTTACTTCGAGAACACTGAAGCTTTCTTT
TRBV6-6	TRBD1	NA	TRBJ2-2	CASSPLPGQSTGELFF	TGTGCCAGCAGTCCTCTACCGGGACAGAGCACCGGGGAGCTGTTTTTT
TRBV5-5	TRBD2	NA	TRBJ2-3	CASSTSGSTDTQYF	TGTGCCAGCAGTACTAGCGGTAGCACAGATACGCAGTATTTT
TRBV18	NA	once	TRBJ1-1	CASSRGRDLDEAFF	TGTGCCAGCTCTCGAGGCCGGGACCTTGACGAAGCTTTCTTT
TRBV28	NA	once	TRBJ1-5	CASIRGALNQPQHF	TGTGCCAGCATCCGCGGGGCCCTCAATCAGCCCCAGCATTTT
TRBV9	TRBD1	NA	TRBJ2-3	CASSYLPGGLDTQYF	TGTGCCAGCAGCTACCTACCAGGGGGATTAGATACGCAGTATTTT
TRBV18	NA	NA	TRBJ2-6	CASSPGLGSLYSGANVLTF	TGTGCCAGCTCACCGGGGCTCGGCAGCCTTTACTCTGGGGCCAACGTCCTGACTTTC
TRBV7-8	NA	few	TRBJ2-2	CASRSMSEAGELFF	TGTGCCAGCAGATCCATGTCGGAGGCCGGGGAGCTGTTTTTT
TRBV6-6	TRBD1	NA	TRBJ2-7	CASSYTGARREQYF	TGTGCCAGCAGTTACACAGGGGCGCGTCGCGAGCAGTACTTC
TRBV29-1	NA	NA	TRBJ1-2	CSVGQDYGYTF	TGCAGCGTTGGACAGGACTATGGCTACACCTTC
TRBV10-3	NA	NA	TRBJ1-2	CAISESPGHYGYTF	TGTGCCATCAGTGAGTCCCCAGGGCACTATGGCTACACCTTC
TRBV18	NA	NA	TRBJ1-1	CASSPKTGNTEAFF	TGTGCCAGCTCACCAAAGACAGGGAACACTGAAGCTTTCTTT
TRBV6-4	NA	NA	TRBJ1-4	CASSESAAPVGKLFF	TGTGCCAGCAGCGAATCGGCGGCACCGGTAGGAAAACTGTTTTTT
TRBV4-1	NA	NA	TRBJ1-1	CASSQRSLDATEAFF	TGCGCCAGCAGCCAGAGAAGTTTAGACGCTACTGAAGCTTTCTTT
TRBV28	NA	NA	TRBJ1-3	CASISGRGTIYF	TGTGCCAGCATCTCAGGGCGAGGCACCATATATTTT